Sequencing of this T cell receptor beta chain was carried out in a study of cytomegalovirus exposure and HLA in healthy donors. Whole-study findings and limits: Researchers reported from a later analysis that most CMV-associated TCR beta chains appeared HLA-restricted. A few of the chains that were CMV-associated were confirmed in vitro to be specific for CMV antigens. It was shown in a later analysis that HLA-associated TCR beta chains were more clonally expanded than other, equally common chains. Productive status was seen about 90% or about 30% of the time for most TCR beta V segments in an earlier analysis.

Germline V gene sequence: CDR1 SGHVS, CDR2 FQNEAQ. Trimming cost V 1 base and J 8 bases, with 9 bases left between them. The length of the CDR3 is 13 residues. Amplification used 60 Vbeta primers and 13 Jbeta primers. TCRdb's copy holds only in-frame clones and misses some; the assay was immunoSEQ multiplex PCR. This sample's table reports around 140,000 clones. Notes on this clone: The antigen remains undetermined.

This TCR came from a man aged 18-30 years in good health and CMV-seronegative. Sequences were obtained from PBMCs. The chain combines TRBV7-8 with TRBJ2-1; D is unresolved. CDR3 protein: CASSLELRDEQFF. The CDR3 region has the DNA TGTGCCAGCAGCTTAGAATTGAGAGATGAGCAGTTCTTC.